The rows below give T cell receptor beta chains drawn from one sample of a study of human T cells and chemical hapten exposure. TCRdb redid the calling of the RACE reads with MiXCR, one entry per CDR3 protein. The data show 180,000 or so distinct CDR3 sequences, with around a quarter seen just once and about 2.5% held by the top ten. The sequenced sample was whole blood, obtained in connection with sensitization to the hapten diphenylcyclopropenone (DPC). The receptors were sampled from a woman in her 40s with alopecia areata. Some clones in this sample may be carry-over from other donors' samples. CDR3s include the opening cysteine and the closing phenylalanine or tryptophan.

j_call	cdr3_length	v_call	cdr3_aa
TRBJ2-5	13	TRBV18	CASSRSRGETQYF
TRBJ2-1	15	TRBV20-1	CSGRQAGGPHDEQFF
TRBJ1-5	15	TRBV20-1	CSAIGQGGWNQPQHF
TRBJ2-1	16	TRBV29-1	CSVEGYRDARPNEQFF
TRBJ2-1	15	TRBV6-2/TRBV6-3	CASTLGRPSYNEQFF
TRBJ2-7	15	TRBV9	CASSVEVAGRHEQYF
TRBJ1-1	13	TRBV7-9	CASSRPQGGEAFF
TRBJ2-7	16	TRBV7-8	CASSLPGLAGGNEQYF
TRBJ2-1	16	TRBV15	CATSRVRLAGDNEQFF
TRBJ2-5	15	TRBV6-5	CASSWGDAGSETQYF
TRBJ2-1	14	TRBV10-3	CAISTQTGGNEQFF
TRBJ2-1	13	TRBV4-2	CASSRDPYDEQFF
TRBJ2-1	15	TRBV28	CASSFSSGGGAEQFF
TRBJ2-2	14	TRBV6-5	CASKKAGGTGELFF
TRBJ1-2	13	TRBV29-1	CSVRTGPGYGYTF
TRBJ2-4	14	TRBV27	CASSPTGLGFIQYF
TRBJ1-5	14	TRBV2	CASSEDRANQPQHF
TRBJ1-2	14	TRBV27	CASSLRQAYYGYTF
TRBJ2-3	14	TRBV10-3	CAIRGGTGTDTQYF
TRBJ2-1	15	TRBV7-2	CASSSSGSLRNEQFF
TRBJ1-2	13	TRBV7-2	CASSLETGTGYTF
TRBJ2-2	16	TRBV7-8	CASSLGPGANTGELFF
TRBJ2-3	14	TRBV7-2	CASSSSSRPDTQYF
TRBJ1-1	14	TRBV7-9	CASSPGRLNTEAFF
TRBJ1-4	13	TRBV7-2	CASSLDRGEKLFF
TRBJ2-2	15	TRBV29-1	CSARAAGLNTGELFF
TRBJ1-2	13	TRBV7-9	CASSLGGTYGYTF
TRBJ2-5	18	TRBV6-5	CASSPPPGLAPREETQYF
TRBJ1-5	17	TRBV6-2/TRBV6-3	CASSYLAGARGNQPQHF
TRBJ2-5	14	TRBV5-1	CASSTGATEETQYF
TRBJ1-5	14	TRBV6-6	CASSTQAGNQPQHF
TRBJ1-2	15	TRBV7-9	CASSPALGAGYGYTF